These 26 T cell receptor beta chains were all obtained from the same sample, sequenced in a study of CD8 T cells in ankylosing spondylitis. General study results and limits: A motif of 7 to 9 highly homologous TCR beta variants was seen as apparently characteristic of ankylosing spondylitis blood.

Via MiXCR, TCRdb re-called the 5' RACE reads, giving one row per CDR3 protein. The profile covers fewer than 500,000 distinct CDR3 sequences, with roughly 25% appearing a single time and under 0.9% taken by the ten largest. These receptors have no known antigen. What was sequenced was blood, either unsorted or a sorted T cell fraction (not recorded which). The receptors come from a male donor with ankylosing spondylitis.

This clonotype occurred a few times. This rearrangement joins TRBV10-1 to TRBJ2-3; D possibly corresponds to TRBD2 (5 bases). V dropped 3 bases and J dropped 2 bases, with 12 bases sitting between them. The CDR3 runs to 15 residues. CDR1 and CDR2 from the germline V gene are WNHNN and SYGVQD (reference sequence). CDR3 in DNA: TGCGCCAGCAGTGACGGCGGGCCAGCCACAGATACGCAGTATTTT. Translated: CASSDGGPATDTQYF.

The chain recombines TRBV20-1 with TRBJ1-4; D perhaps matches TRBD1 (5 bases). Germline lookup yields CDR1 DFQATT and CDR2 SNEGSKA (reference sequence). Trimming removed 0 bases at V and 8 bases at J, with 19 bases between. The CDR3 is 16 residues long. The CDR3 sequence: CSARDSRGALNEKLFF. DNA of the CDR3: TGCAGTGCTAGAGATAGCCGAGGGGCCCTAAACGAAAAACTGTTTTTT.

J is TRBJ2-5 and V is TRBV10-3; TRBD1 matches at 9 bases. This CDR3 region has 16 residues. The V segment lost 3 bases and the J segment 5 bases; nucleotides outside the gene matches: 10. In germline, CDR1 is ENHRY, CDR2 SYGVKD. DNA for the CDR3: TGTGCCATCAGTGACAGCTGGACAGGGGTAACGGAGACCCAGTACTTC. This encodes CAISDSWTGVTETQYF.

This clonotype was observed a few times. The CDR3 DNA reads as TGTGCCAGCAGCGAGGGGCTAGCGGGAGCGCTGTACGTC. This sequence encodes CASSEGLAGALYV. V usage is TRBV9 and J usage is TRBJ2-7; 10 bases match TRBD2. The germline CDR1 and CDR2 sequences are SGDLS and YYNGEE. This CDR3 contains 13 residues. Unmatched junction bases numbered 9, after V lost 3 bases and J lost 12 bases.

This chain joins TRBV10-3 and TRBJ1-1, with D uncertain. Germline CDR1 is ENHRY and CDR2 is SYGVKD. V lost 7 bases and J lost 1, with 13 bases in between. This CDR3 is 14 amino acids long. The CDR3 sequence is CAINEDGENTEAFF. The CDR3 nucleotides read TGTGCCATCAACGAGGACGGGGAGAACACTGAAGCTTTCTTT.

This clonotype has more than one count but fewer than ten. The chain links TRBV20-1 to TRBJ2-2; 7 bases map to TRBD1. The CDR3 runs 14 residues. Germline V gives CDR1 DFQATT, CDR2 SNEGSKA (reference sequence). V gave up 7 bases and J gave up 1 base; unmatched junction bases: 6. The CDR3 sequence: CSGTGVQNTGELFF. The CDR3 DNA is TGCAGTGGCACAGGGGTCCAGAACACCGGGGAGCTGTTTTTT.

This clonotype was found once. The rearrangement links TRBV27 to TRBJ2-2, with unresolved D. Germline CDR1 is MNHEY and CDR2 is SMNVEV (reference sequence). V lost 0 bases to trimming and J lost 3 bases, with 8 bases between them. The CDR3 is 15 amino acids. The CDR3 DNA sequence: TGTGCCAGCAGTTTATCTGCGTGGGACACCGGGGAGCTGTTTTTT. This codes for CASSLSAWDTGELFF.

The CDR3 DNA follows: TGCAGCGTTTCCTTAGGCCAAGAGACCCAGTACTTC. This translates into CSVSLGQETQYF. The chain recombines TRBV29-1 with TRBJ2-5, with no clear D. V dropped 5 bases and J dropped 1 base, with 8 bases sitting between them. CDR3 size: 12 residues. The V gene's germline CDR1 is SQVTM and CDR2 ANQGSEA.

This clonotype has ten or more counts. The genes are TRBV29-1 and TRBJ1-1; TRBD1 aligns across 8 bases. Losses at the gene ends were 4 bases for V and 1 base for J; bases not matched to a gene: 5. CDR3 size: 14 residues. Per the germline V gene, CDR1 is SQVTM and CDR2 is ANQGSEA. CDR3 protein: CSVALGQENTEAFF. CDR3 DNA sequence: TGCAGCGTTGCCCTGGGACAGGAGAACACTGAAGCTTTCTTT.

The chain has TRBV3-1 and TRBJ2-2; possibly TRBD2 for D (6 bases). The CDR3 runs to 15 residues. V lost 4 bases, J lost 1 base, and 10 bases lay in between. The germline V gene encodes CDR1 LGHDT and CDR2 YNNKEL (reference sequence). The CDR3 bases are TGTGCCAGCAGCCTTCCGGGACTGAACACCGGGGAGCTGTTTTTT. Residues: CASSLPGLNTGELFF.

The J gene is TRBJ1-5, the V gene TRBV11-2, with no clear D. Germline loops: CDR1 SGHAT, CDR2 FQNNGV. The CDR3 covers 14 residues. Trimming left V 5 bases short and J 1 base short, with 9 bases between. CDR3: CASSPRTSNQPQHF. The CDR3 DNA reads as TGTGCCAGCAGCCCCCGAACCAGCAATCAGCCCCAGCATTTT. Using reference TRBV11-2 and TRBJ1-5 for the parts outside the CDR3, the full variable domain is EAGVAQSPRYKIIEKRQSVAFWCNPISGHATLYWYQQILGQGPKLLIQFQNNGVVDDSQLPKDRFSAERLKGVDSTLKIQPAKLEDSAVYLCASSPRTSNQPQHFGDGTRLSIL.

The CDR3 sequence: CSASPGGFPGRVSRSFTGELFF. CDR3 coding DNA: TGCAGTGCTAGCCCCGGCGGCTTCCCCGGCAGGGTTTCGAGGAGCTTCACCGGGGAGCTGTTTTTT. The V call is TRBV20-1, the J call TRBJ2-2; D may be TRBD1 (5 bases). Germline-derived CDR1 and CDR2 are DFQATT and SNEGSKA (reference sequence). The CDR3 loop spans 22 amino acids. Trimming took off 3 bases at V and 4 bases at J, with 36 bases between the two ends.

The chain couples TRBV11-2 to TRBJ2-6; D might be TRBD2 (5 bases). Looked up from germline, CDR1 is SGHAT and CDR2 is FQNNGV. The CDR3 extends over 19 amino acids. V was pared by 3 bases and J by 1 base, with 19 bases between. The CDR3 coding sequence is TGTGCCAGCAGCTTGGAACCGACCGGGATTTCATCTGGGGCCAACGTCCTGACTTTC. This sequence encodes CASSLEPTGISSGANVLTF.

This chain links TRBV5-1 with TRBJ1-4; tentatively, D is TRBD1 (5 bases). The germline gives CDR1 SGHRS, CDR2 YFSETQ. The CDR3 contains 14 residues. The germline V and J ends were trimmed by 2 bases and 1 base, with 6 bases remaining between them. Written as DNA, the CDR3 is TGCGCCAGCAGCTTCGACAGAACTAATGAAAAACTGTTTTTT. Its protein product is CASSFDRTNEKLFF. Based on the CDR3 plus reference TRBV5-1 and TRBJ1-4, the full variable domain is KAGVTQTPRYLIKTRGQQVTLSCSPISGHRSVSWYQQTPGQGLQFLFEYFSETQRNKGNFPGRFSGRQFSNSRSEMNVSTLELGDSALYLCASSFDRTNEKLFFGSGTQLSVL.

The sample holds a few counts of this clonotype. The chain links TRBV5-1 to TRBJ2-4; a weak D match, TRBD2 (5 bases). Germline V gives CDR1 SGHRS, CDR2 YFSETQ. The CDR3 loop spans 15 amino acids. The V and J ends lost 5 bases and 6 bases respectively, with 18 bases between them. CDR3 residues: CASSIAVSEGNIQYF. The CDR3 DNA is TGCGCCAGCAGTATCGCGGTCTCAGAGGGAAACATTCAGTACTTC.

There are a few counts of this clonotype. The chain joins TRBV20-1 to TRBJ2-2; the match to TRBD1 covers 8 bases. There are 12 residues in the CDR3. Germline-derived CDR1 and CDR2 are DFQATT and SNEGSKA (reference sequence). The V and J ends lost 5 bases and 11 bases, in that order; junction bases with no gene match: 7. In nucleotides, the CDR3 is TGCAGTGCTGGACGGACAGGGTCTGAGCTGTTTTTT. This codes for CSAGRTGSELFF.

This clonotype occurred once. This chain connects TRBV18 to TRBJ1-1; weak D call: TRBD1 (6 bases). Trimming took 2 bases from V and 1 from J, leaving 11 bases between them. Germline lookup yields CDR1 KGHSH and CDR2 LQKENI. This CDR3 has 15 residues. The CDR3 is CASSPFGGSNTEAFF. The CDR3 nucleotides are TGTGCCAGCTCACCATTTGGGGGCTCGAACACTGAAGCTTTCTTT.

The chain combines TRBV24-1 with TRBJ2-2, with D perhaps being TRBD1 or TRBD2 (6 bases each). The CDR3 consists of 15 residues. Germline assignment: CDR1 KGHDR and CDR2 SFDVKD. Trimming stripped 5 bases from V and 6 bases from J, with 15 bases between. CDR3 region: CATSGREGGPGELFF. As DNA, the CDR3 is TGTGCCACCAGTGGACGTGAGGGGGGCCCCGGGGAGCTGTTTTTT.

For the CDR3, the DNA is TGTGCCAGCAGCCATCAGGGGTCCGAGCAGTACTTC. Translating it yields CASSHQGSEQYF. J is TRBJ2-7 and V is TRBV3-1, with D possibly being TRBD1 (6 bases). V lost 3 bases, J lost 6 bases, and 9 bases lay in between. Germline V gene data show CDR1 as LGHDT and CDR2 as YNNKEL (reference sequence). The CDR3 sequence is 12 residues long.

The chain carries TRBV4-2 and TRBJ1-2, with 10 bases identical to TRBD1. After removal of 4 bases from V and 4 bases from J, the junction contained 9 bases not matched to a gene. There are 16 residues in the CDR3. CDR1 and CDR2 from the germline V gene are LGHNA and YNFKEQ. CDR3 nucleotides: TGTGCCAGCAGCCCTAACCGGGACAGGGGCGGCTATGGCTACACCTTC. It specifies CASSPNRDRGGYGYTF.

Written as DNA, the CDR3 is TGTGCCAGCAGTTTTTCCCTTGGGGGAAACACCATATATTTT. This translates into CASSFSLGGNTIYF. This rearrangement joins TRBV12-3 or TRBV12-4 to TRBJ1-3; D call uncertain. The CDR3 sequence is 14 residues long. The ends were cut back, 3 bases at V and 4 bases at J, with 10 bases in the middle.

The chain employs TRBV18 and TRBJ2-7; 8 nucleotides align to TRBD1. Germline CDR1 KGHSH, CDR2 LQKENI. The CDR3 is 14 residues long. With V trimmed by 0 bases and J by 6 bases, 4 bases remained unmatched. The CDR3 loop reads CASSPPGQASEQYF. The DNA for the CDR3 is TGTGCCAGCTCACCACCGGGACAGGCGTCCGAGCAGTACTTC.

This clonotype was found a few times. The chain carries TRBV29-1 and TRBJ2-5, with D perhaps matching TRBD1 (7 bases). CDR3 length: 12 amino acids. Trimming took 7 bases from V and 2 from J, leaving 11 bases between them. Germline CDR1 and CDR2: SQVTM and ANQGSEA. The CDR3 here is CSAGDSQETQYF. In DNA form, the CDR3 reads TGCAGCGCGGGGGACAGTCAAGAGACCCAGTACTTC.

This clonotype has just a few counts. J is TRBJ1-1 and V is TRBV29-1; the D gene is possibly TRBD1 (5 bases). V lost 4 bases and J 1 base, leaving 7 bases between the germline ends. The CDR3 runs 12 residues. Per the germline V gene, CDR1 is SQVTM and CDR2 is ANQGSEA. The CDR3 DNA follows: TGCAGCGTTGCCGGACAGAACACTGAAGCTTTCTTT. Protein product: CSVAGQNTEAFF.

The CDR3 loop reads CASSGGKSGTQYF. CDR3 nucleotides: TGTGCCAGCAGCGGGGGGAAGTCCGGGACCCAGTACTTC. The chain is built from TRBV28 and TRBJ2-5, with 7 bases identical to TRBD2. V was pared by 6 bases and J by 7 bases, with 8 bases of the junction left unmatched. CDR1 is MDHEN, CDR2 SYDVKM, per germline. This CDR3 comprises 13 residues. The variable domain in full, completed from reference TRBV28 and TRBJ2-5, reads DVKVTQSSRYLVKRTGEKVFLECVQDMDHENMFWYRQDPGLGLRLIYFSYDVKMKEKGDIPEGYSVSREKKERFSLILESASTNQTSMYLCASSGGKSGTQYFGPGTRLLVL.

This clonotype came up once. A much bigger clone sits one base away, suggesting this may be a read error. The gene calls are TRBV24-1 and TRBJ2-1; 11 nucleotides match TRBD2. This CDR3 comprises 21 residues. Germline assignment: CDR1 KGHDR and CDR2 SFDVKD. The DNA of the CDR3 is TGTGCCGCCAGTGATTTTAGCGGGAGGGCCCCCTCCCGGGGCTCCTACAATGAGCAGTTCTTC. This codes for CAASDFSGRAPSRGSYNEQFF.